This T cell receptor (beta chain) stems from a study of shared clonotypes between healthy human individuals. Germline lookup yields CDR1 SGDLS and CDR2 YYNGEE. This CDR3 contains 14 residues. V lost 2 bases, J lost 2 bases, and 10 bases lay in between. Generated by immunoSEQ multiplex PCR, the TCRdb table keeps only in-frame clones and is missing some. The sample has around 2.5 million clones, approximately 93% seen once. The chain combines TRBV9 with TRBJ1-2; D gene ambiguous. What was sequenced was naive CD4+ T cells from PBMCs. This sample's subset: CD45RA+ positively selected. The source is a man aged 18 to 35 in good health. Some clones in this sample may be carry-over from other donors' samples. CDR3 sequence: CASSVRPLNYGYTF. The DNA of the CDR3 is TGTGCCAGCAGCGTTAGACCGTTAAACTATGGCTACACCTTC. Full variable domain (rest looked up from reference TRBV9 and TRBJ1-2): DSGVTQTPKHLITATGQRVTLRCSPRSGDLSVYWYQQSLDQGLQFLIQYYNGEERAKGNILERFSAQQFPDLHSELNLSSLELGDSALYFCASSVRPLNYGYTFGSGTRLTVV.